This T cell receptor (beta chain) was identified in a study of Ad26.COV2.S vaccination and SARS-CoV-2 variants (dated by TCRdb to the early 2020s). Some background on the complete study: Vaccine-arm donors were drawn from COV1001, a multicentre, randomized, double-blind, placebo-controlled phase I-IIa trial of Ad26.COV2.S in healthy adults. Dosing of Ad26.COV2.S was intramuscular, at either 5x10^10 or 1x10^11 viral particles, delivered as one shot or as two shots spaced 56 days apart. TCRbeta repertoire sequencing was used to assess the specificity and breadth of SARS-CoV-2-reactive T cell receptors after Ad26.COV2.S vaccination. The TCR-sequenced set comprised around 30 samples: around 20 Ad26.COV2.S vaccine recipients, 5 placebo recipients and 8 SARS-CoV-2 convalescent individuals. Trial participants were randomized into five groups of five, in which low-dose or high-dose Ad26.COV2.S was given once or twice, or placebo was given on both occasions. Investigators remained blinded to trial group allocation during experiments and outcome assessment. Beyond this particular receptor, the publication reports: Substantial breadth of spike-specific CD8+ and CD4+ T cell responses was reported after vaccination. Compared with placebo recipients, Ad26.COV2.S recipients showed higher spike-specific TCR breadth (P = 0.0014). Vaccine and placebo recipients had similar non-spike TCR breadth, a finding consistent with the vaccine containing only spike. The study was not powered to compare responses between vaccine doses or regimens. It was noted by the authors that total T cell responses may have been underestimated by the TCR breadth and depth analyses.

The label giving this sample's treatment or condition can be read as: around 19 received Ad26.COV2.S at low or high dose, single or two shots; about five received placebo; per-sample allocation not given. Repertoires of vaccine and placebo recipients were sequenced from samples collected on day 63 after the first injection. Between 29 July and 7 August 2020, Cohort 1b enrolled some 25 adults aged 18-55 years at one site in Boston, USA. Ad26.COV2.S was a replication-incompetent adenovirus type 26 vector that expressed a prefusion-stabilized SARS-CoV-2 spike protein derived from the original Wuhan strain. TCRbeta CDR3 regions were sequenced with the immunoSEQ Assay. After extraction, genomic DNA underwent amplification by bias-controlled multiplex PCR, followed by high-throughput sequencing. In the paper's pipeline: To quantify the absolute abundance of every unique TCRbeta CDR3 region, sequences were collapsed and filtered. Usable DNA was measured by amplifying reference genes present in all nucleated cells, and TCRbeta template counts were normalized to that usable DNA to estimate T cell fraction. Repertoire TCRs were annotated as SARS-CoV-2-specific when V gene, CDR3 amino acid sequence and J gene were exactly matched to a known reactive TCR set. The reference SARS-CoV-2 TCR set was obtained from MIRA and was filtered for enrichment in COVID-19-positive ImmuneCODE repertoires, whereby public or cross-reactive TCRs were removed. Using the MIRA antigens, annotated TCRs were further analysed by specific ORF or by position within an ORF. Breadth was defined as annotated unique rearrangements over total unique productive rearrangements; depth was the summed frequency of those rearrangements. Two-sided Wilcoxon rank-sum tests were applied when comparing TCR breadth between groups. In TCRdb, the immuneACCESS table is reduced to in-frame sequences with V and J assigned. These tables do not hold every clone; where another copy was compared, an unresolved V gene accounts for under half, and the others remain unexplained. V and J calls and clone size are as listed in that table; D and trimming were resolved from the DNA. Here the sample has hundreds of thousands of clones; 65% to 90% occur a single time. Together, the top ten hold over 8.5% of the sample.

Of note for this clone: It has no known antigen specificity. Per-base quality was not reported, and no clone a single base away is much larger than it.

Spanning cysteine to phenylalanine, the CDR3 consists of 11 amino acids. Kept here is only the CDR3 DNA, which spans 33 bases and is read in frame from base 1. Sequences SGHAT (CDR1) and FQNNGV (CDR2) are obtained from the germline V gene. V ends up 7 bases short and J 3 bases short, with an unmatched junction base count of 0. The chain is made from TRBV11-2 and TRBJ2-7; a stretch of 7 junction bases matches TRBD1. The source is a person between 18 and 60 years old who received the Ad26.COV2.S COVID-19 vaccine or a placebo. Material: peripheral blood, obtained in a trial of Ad26.COV2.S vaccine versus placebo. The CDR3 is CASTGGYEQYF. The DNA is as follows: TGTGCCAGCACAGGGGGCTACGAGCAGTACTTC.